This T cell receptor (beta chain) emerged from a study of neoadjuvant anti-PD-1 for oral cavity cancer. Study as a whole: Non-progressing patients received a fourth nivolumab dose near day 43, then surgery on days 50-56.

Repertoires were generated with immunoSEQ multiplex PCR, while TCRdb's copy carries only in-frame clones and drops some. This repertoire shows about 14,000 clones, 70% found once; its top ten account for roughly 2.1%. About this clone itself: No antigen is known for it.

Patients were newly diagnosed with stage II-IVA oral cavity squamous cell carcinoma without prior systemic or radiation treatment. Findings of the study overall: With three patients per group, TCR findings need larger cohorts.

The V gene lost 3 bases and the J gene lost 8 bases, with 7 bases spanning the gap. The CDR3 sequence is 12 residues long. Germline loops: CDR1 SGHDN, CDR2 FVKESK. Sequenced here: PBMCs, sampled before nivolumab (anti-PD-1) treatment. The source of this sequence is a person aged 35-80 years with oral cavity squamous cell carcinoma. The chain recombines TRBV14 with TRBJ1-4; D remains ambiguous. The CDR3 DNA follows: TGTGCCAGCAGCCACAGTAGAGAAAAACTGTTTTTT. Amino acid sequence: CASSHSREKLFF.